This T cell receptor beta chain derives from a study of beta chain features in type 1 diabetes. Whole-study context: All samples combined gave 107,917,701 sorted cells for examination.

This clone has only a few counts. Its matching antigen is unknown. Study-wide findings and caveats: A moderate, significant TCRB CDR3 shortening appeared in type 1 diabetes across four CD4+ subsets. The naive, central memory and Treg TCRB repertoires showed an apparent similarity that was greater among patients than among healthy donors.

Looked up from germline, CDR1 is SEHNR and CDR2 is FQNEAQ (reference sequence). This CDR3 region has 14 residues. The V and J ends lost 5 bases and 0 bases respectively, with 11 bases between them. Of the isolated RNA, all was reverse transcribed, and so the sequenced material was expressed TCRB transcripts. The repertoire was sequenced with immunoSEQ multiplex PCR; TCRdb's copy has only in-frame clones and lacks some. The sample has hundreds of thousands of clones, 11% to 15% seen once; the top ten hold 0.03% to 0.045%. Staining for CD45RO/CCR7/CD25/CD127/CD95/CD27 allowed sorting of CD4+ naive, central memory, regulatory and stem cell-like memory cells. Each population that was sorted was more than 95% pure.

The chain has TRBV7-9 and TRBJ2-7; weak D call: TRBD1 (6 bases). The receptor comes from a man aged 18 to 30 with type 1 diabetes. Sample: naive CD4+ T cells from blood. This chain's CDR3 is CASSLNRDSYEQYF. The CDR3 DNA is TGTGCCAGCAGCCTCAACAGGGACTCCTACGAGCAGTACTTC. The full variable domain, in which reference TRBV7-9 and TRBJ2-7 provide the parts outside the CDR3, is DTGVSQNPRHKITKRGQNVTFRCDPISEHNRLYWYRQTLGQGPEFLTYFQNEAQLEKSRLLSDRFSAERPKGSFSTLEIQRTEQGDSAMYLCASSLNRDSYEQYFGPGTRLTVT.